The sequence of this T cell receptor (beta chain) was determined in a study of T cells in women clearing cervical HPV infection. Some clones are missing from TCRdb's copy, which holds only in-frame ones; the method was immunoSEQ multiplex PCR. This sample contains some 40,000 clones. CDR1 is DFQATT, CDR2 SNEGSKA, per germline (reference sequence). Trimming took 2 bases from V and 0 from J, leaving 8 bases between them. The CDR3 sequence is 13 residues long. Regarding this clone: The CDR3 end is not reached by the read, which stops 3 residues before it; the germline J gene fills it in.

The TCR comes from a woman aged 18 to 75 with a cervical HPV16 infection that either progressed to CIN3+ or cleared (not recorded which). This chain links TRBV20-1 with TRBJ2-7; tentatively, D is TRBD2 (6 bases). The specimen sequenced was blood buffy coat. CDR3 region: CSARRDSSYEQYF. The covered CDR3 bases are TGCAGTGCTAGAAGGGACTCCTCCTACGAG.